Following are 25 T cell receptor beta chains from one sample sequenced in a study of blood T cell repertoires in COVID-19. The protocol was immunoSEQ multiplex PCR, while the TCRdb copy is restricted to in-frame clones and leaves out a portion. Here the sample spans roughly 70,000 clones, 76% being singletons. The sequenced sample was peripheral blood. The receptor set was obtained from a man aged 55-75 years with COVID-19, enrolled during active disease.

The chain has TRBV6-5 and TRBJ2-1; 7 bases are a match to TRBD1. Trimming at V came to 6 bases and at J to 7 bases, leaving 6 bases not matched to a gene. The CDR3 runs 13 residues. Per the germline V gene, CDR1 is MNHEY and CDR2 is SVGAGI. The DNA for the CDR3 is TGTGCCAGCAGGCCGGGACAGAAGAATGAGCAGTTCTTC. Its translation is CASRPGQKNEQFF.

The chain joins TRBV19 to TRBJ2-1; D is perhaps TRBD1 (5 bases). CDR1 is LNHDA, CDR2 SQIVND, per germline (reference sequence). CDR3 size: 12 residues. The V end lost 3 bases, the J end lost 9 bases, and 9 bases lay between the germline ends. CDR3 in DNA: TGTGCCAGTAGTATGAGAAGGGGTGAGCAGTTCTTC. Protein product: CASSMRRGEQFF. Looking up the rest from reference TRBV19 and TRBJ2-1 gives the full variable domain: DGGITQSPKYLFRKEGQNVTLSCEQNLNHDAMYWYRQDPGQGLRLIYYSQIVNDFQKGDIAEGYSVSREKKESFPLTVTSAQKNPTAFYLCASSMRRGEQFFGPGTRLTVL.

This clone was seen a handful of times. The chain uses TRBV20-1 and TRBJ2-1, with 12 positions matching TRBD2. V shed 3 bases, J shed 9 bases, and the junction held 9 bases outside the gene matches. There are 15 residues in the CDR3. Germline CDR1 and CDR2: DFQATT and SNEGSKA (reference sequence). The CDR3 bases are TGCAGTGCTAGTATGACTAGCGGGAGTATAGGTGAGCAGTTCTTC. Protein: CSASMTSGSIGEQFF.

V and J are TRBV9 and TRBJ2-2, with a weak D call TRBD2 (5 bases). Trimming removed 8 bases at V and 1 base at J, with 9 bases between. The CDR3 extends over 13 amino acids. Germline CDR1 SGDLS, CDR2 YYNGEE. The CDR3 loop reads CASTEGNTGELFF. CDR3 sequence (DNA): TGTGCCAGTACCGAGGGGAACACCGGGGAGCTGTTTTTT.

The chain links TRBV28 to TRBJ1-6, with D maybe TRBD1 (5 bases). V lost 6 bases to trimming and J lost 0 bases, with 18 bases between them. The germline V gene has CDR1 MDHEN and CDR2 SYDVKM. The CDR3 is made up of 18 amino acids. CDR3 in DNA: TGTGCCAGCAGCCTAACAGGAGTCTTGAGCTCCTATAATTCACCCCTCCACTTT. This sequence encodes CASSLTGVLSSYNSPLHF.

The chain carries TRBV4-2 and TRBJ2-7, with TRBD2 identical over 15 bases. After removal of 2 bases from V and 1 base from J, the junction contained 9 bases not matched to a gene. Germline CDR1 LGHNA, CDR2 YNFKEQ. The CDR3 sequence is 19 residues long. For the CDR3, the DNA is TGTGCCAGCAGCCAACTCCCGGGACTAGCGGGGGGACTTTCCTACGAGCAGTACTTC. Protein sequence: CASSQLPGLAGGLSYEQYF.

The V call is TRBV18, the J call TRBJ2-2, with 13 bases aligning to TRBD2. V shed 3 bases, J shed 5 bases, and the junction held 3 bases outside the gene matches. The CDR3 runs to 16 residues. Germline lookup yields CDR1 KGHSH and CDR2 LQKENI. The CDR3 DNA reads as TGTGCCAGCTCACCCGCGGGACTAGCGGGGACCGGGGAGCTGTTTTTT. It codes for CASSPAGLAGTGELFF.

The gene calls are TRBV19 and TRBJ2-3, with D possibly TRBD2 on 6 matching bases. There are 15 residues in the CDR3. Germline CDR1 is LNHDA and CDR2 is SQIVND (reference sequence). Between the trimmed V and J ends, which lost 1 base and 3 bases, there was a span of 11 bases. This chain's CDR3 is CASSIGTSPTDTQYF. The CDR3 DNA is TGTGCCAGTAGTATAGGAACTAGCCCGACAGATACGCAGTATTTT.

The rearrangement uses TRBV7-9 and TRBJ2-3, with a tentative D call TRBD1 (6 bases). The germline V and J ends were trimmed by 5 bases and 2 bases, with 14 bases remaining between them. The CDR3 is 15 amino acids. Germline assignment: CDR1 SEHNR and CDR2 FQNEAQ (reference sequence). The CDR3: CASSVQGSPTDTQYF. The DNA for the CDR3 is TGTGCCAGCAGCGTACAGGGATCCCCCACAGATACGCAGTATTTT.

The chain has TRBV11-2 and TRBJ2-1, with 8 bases that match TRBD2. Germline assignment: CDR1 SGHAT and CDR2 FQNNGV. Trimming took 5 bases from V and 8 from J; bases not matched to a gene: 11. The CDR3 covers 15 residues. CDR3: CASSPGSGSSDEQFF. Here the CDR3 DNA reads TGTGCCAGCAGCCCTGGCAGCGGGAGTAGCGATGAGCAGTTCTTC.

This clone was counted between two and nine times. The CDR3 is CASRRGQETQYF. The DNA of the CDR3 is TGTGCCAGTAGGCGGGGTCAAGAGACCCAGTACTTC. The chain carries TRBV19 and TRBJ2-5; TRBD2 is a possible D gene (6 bases). The V end lost 6 bases, the J end lost 2 bases, and 7 bases lay between the germline ends. Germline V lookup: CDR1 LNHDA, CDR2 SQIVND (reference sequence). The CDR3 has 12 residues.

V is TRBV30 and J is TRBJ2-3, with a possible D match to TRBD1 (6 bases). The CDR3 is made up of 12 amino acids. CDR1 and CDR2 (germline): GTSNPN, SVGIG (reference sequence). V gave up 3 bases and J gave up 4 bases, with 8 bases separating them. CDR3 amino acids: CAWSRGPDTQYF. CDR3 DNA sequence: TGTGCCTGGAGCAGGGGCCCAGATACGCAGTATTTT.

This clone was picked up one time. This chain connects TRBV5-6 to TRBJ1-2; no reliable D call. The CDR3 consists of 14 residues. CDR1 and CDR2 from the germline V gene are SGHDT and YYEEEE. V shed 2 bases and J shed 3 bases, with 11 bases lying between them. The CDR3 DNA reads TGTGCCAGCAGCTTTCAATGGGGAGACTATGGCTACACCTTC. Translating it yields CASSFQWGDYGYTF.

This clone appeared a few times. The chain is built from TRBV3-1 (or the pseudogene TRBV3-2) and TRBJ2-7; weak D call: TRBD1 (5 bases). The CDR3 runs 16 residues. The germline gives CDR1 LGHDT, CDR2 YNNKEL (reference sequence). Trimming took 1 base from V and 4 from J, leaving 17 bases between them. The CDR3 loop is CASSQVRGWERYEQYF. For the CDR3, the DNA is TGTGCCAGCAGCCAAGTTAGGGGATGGGAAAGATACGAGCAGTACTTC.

This clone was seen a single time. The rearrangement links TRBV5-1 to TRBJ2-1; 9 bases map to TRBD1. This CDR3 region has 15 residues. Germline V gene lookup returns CDR1 SGHRS and CDR2 YFSETQ. V was pared by 4 bases and J by 6 bases, with 8 bases of the junction left unmatched. The CDR3 DNA reads TGCGCCAGCAGCCCAGCGACAGGGGGTGTCAATGAGCAGTTCTTC. This gives the protein CASSPATGGVNEQFF.

This sequence joins TRBV18 and TRBJ1-3, with D perhaps TRBD1 (6 bases). CDR3 length: 16 amino acids. The germline V and J ends were trimmed by 5 bases and 2 bases, with 16 bases remaining between them. Germline V gene data show CDR1 as KGHSH and CDR2 as LQKENI. Here the CDR3 reads CASSIDRTAPGNTIYF. CDR3 DNA: TGTGCCAGCTCAATTGACCGGACAGCGCCTGGAAACACCATATATTTT.

The V gene is TRBV11-3, the J gene TRBJ2-1; tentative D call: TRBD2 (6 bases). Germline V gene sequence: CDR1 SGHNT, CDR2 YENEEA. Trimming stripped 3 bases from V and 8 bases from J, with 11 bases between. CDR3 length: 13 residues. The CDR3 DNA reads as TGTGCCAGCAGCTTTACTGGAGGGGATGAGCAGTTCTTC. Translating it yields CASSFTGGDEQFF.

This chain connects TRBV23-1 to TRBJ2-6, with 9 nucleotides matching TRBD1. TRBV23-1 is classed as an ORF, of uncertain function. The ends lost 10 bases at V and 0 bases at J; junction bases unmatched: 13. There are 18 residues in the CDR3. The CDR3 DNA reads as TGCGCCACCGCCCGGGATAGGACAGGGGTCTCTGGGGCCAACGTCCTGACTTTC. Amino acids: CATARDRTGVSGANVLTF.

The CDR3 loop reads CASSSLTGGNQPQHF. The CDR3 nucleotides are TGTGCCAGCAGCTCCCTCACAGGGGGTAATCAGCCCCAGCATTTT. The chain links TRBV27 to TRBJ1-5, with 8 nucleotides matching TRBD1. This CDR3 region has 15 residues. V lost 6 bases to trimming and J lost 4 bases; unmatched junction nucleotides: 8. Germline CDR1 is MNHEY and CDR2 is SMNVEV (reference sequence).

The CDR3: CASRQGNRELFF. CDR3 DNA sequence: TGTGCCAGCAGGCAGGGAAACCGGGAGCTGTTTTTT. V gene TRBV2 combines with J gene TRBJ2-2, with TRBD1 as a possible D gene (5 bases). Germline V gene data show CDR1 as SNHLY and CDR2 as FYNNEI. V shed 6 bases and J shed 9 bases, with 11 bases lying between them. This CDR3 has 12 amino acids. Full variable domain (remainder filled in from reference TRBV2 and TRBJ2-2): EPEVTQTPSHQVTQMGQEVILRCVPISNHLYFYWYRQILGQKVEFLVSFYNNEISEKSEIFDDQFSVERPDGSNFTLKIRSTKLEDSAMYFCASRQGNRELFFGEGSRLTVL.

The chain's CDR3 is CASSRDRSGSGANVLTF. CDR3 in DNA: TGCGCCAGCAGCCGGGACAGATCTGGCTCTGGGGCCAACGTCCTGACTTTC. This rearrangement joins TRBV5-1 to TRBJ2-6, with 7 bases identical to TRBD1. V lost 4 bases and J lost 0; bases outside the gene matches: 7. This CDR3 spans 17 amino acids. Germline CDR1 and CDR2: SGHRS and YFSETQ. Supplemented by reference TRBV5-1 and TRBJ2-6, the full variable domain reads KAGVTQTPRYLIKTRGQQVTLSCSPISGHRSVSWYQQTPGQGLQFLFEYFSETQRNKGNFPGRFSGRQFSNSRSEMNVSTLELGDSALYLCASSRDRSGSGANVLTFGAGSRLTVL.

This chain joins TRBV27 and TRBJ1-1; no firm D call. V was pared by 5 bases and J by 0 bases, with 7 bases between. The CDR3 consists of 13 residues. The germline V gene encodes CDR1 MNHEY and CDR2 SMNVEV (reference sequence). CDR3 nucleotide sequence: TGTGCCAGCAGTAACCAGATGAACACTGAAGCTTTCTTT. It encodes CASSNQMNTEAFF.

The V gene is TRBV5-1, the J gene TRBJ2-7; 7 bases map to TRBD1. CDR1 is SGHRS and CDR2 is YFSETQ in the germline V gene. The V segment lost 0 bases and the J segment 3 bases; nucleotides outside the gene matches: 3. CDR3 length equals 14 residues. The CDR3: CASSLGDSDYEQYF. The CDR3 DNA is TGCGCCAGCAGCTTGGGGGACAGCGACTACGAGCAGTACTTC. Full variable domain (missing parts from reference TRBV5-1 and TRBJ2-7): KAGVTQTPRYLIKTRGQQVTLSCSPISGHRSVSWYQQTPGQGLQFLFEYFSETQRNKGNFPGRFSGRQFSNSRSEMNVSTLELGDSALYLCASSLGDSDYEQYFGPGTRLTVT.

The CDR3 nucleotides are TGTGCCAGCAGTACCTACACAGGGGCAGGATTTTTT. Translating gives CASSTYTGAGFF. V is TRBV9 and J is TRBJ1-4, with 7 bases identical to TRBD1. In germline, CDR1 is SGDLS, CDR2 YYNGEE. With 5 bases clipped from V and 17 bases from J, the junction kept 12 bases outside the gene matches. The CDR3 totals 12 residues.

The J gene is TRBJ1-6, the V gene TRBV7-2; the D gene is possibly TRBD1 (6 bases). This CDR3 spans 13 amino acids. The ends were cut back, 6 bases at V and 9 bases at J, with 12 bases in the middle. Germline values: CDR1 SGHTA, CDR2 FQGNSA. The CDR3: CASSSGQFSPLHF. CDR3 bases: TGTGCCAGCAGTTCAGGACAGTTTTCACCCCTCCACTTT.